This T cell receptor beta chain was captured in a study of OX40 agonist ivuxolimab in advanced cancers. Study findings and constraints: CD4+ and CD8+ blood T cells expanded clonally by week 6 at 0.1 to 3.0 mg/kg. Fewer expanded clones were found on average in CD4+ than in CD8+ T cells.

Comment on this clone: Its target is unknown.

The data were produced by immunoSEQ multiplex PCR, yet TCRdb's version contains in-frame clones alone and is incomplete. The repertoire holds approximately 26,000 clones, with approximately 80% as singletons. This CDR3 is 13 amino acids long. Germline values: CDR1 MNHEY, CDR2 SMNVEV (reference sequence). With 5 bases clipped from V and 9 bases from J, the junction kept 3 bases outside the gene matches. This chain connects TRBV27 to TRBJ2-1, with TRBD1 matching 11 bases. This clonotype was sampled from an adult with an advanced solid tumor such as melanoma, head and neck, liver or kidney cancer. The input for sequencing was CD4+ or CD8+ T cells sorted from blood, taken in a trial of the OX40 agonist ivuxolimab. The CDR3 here is CASSRTGGVEQFF. The CDR3 bases are TGTGCCAGCAGTAGGACAGGGGGCGTTGAGCAGTTCTTC.